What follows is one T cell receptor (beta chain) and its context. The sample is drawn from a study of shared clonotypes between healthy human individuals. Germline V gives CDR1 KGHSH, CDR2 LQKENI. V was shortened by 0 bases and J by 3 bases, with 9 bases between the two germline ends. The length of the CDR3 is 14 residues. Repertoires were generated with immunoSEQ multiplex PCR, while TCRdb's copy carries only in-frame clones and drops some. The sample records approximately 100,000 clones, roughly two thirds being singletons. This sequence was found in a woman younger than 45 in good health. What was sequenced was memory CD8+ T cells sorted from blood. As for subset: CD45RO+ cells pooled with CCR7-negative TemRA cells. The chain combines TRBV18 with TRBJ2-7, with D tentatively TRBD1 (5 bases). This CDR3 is CASSPPSDNYEQYF. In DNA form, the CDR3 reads TGTGCCAGCTCACCACCCTCGGACAACTACGAGCAGTACTTC. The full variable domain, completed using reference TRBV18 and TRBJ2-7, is NAGVMQNPRHLVRRRGQEARLRCSPMKGHSHVYWYRQLPEEGLKFMVYLQKENIIDESGMPKERFSAEFPKEGPSILRIQQVVRGDSAAYFCASSPPSDNYEQYFGPGTRLTVT.